Shown below are 20 T cell receptor beta chains from a single sample sequenced in a study of T cell responses to AZD1222 COVID-19 vaccine. Only in-frame clones appear in the TCRdb table, and some are missing; sequencing was by immunoSEQ multiplex PCR. The table includes roughly 200,000 clones, just over 90% detected once. This specimen was peripheral blood, taken 28 days after the second AZD1222 dose. Receptors were obtained from an adult who received the AZD1222 COVID-19 vaccine.

The gene calls are TRBV24-1 and TRBJ2-5; D unresolved. Germline CDR1 reads KGHDR; CDR2 reads SFDVKD. The CDR3 totals 14 residues. V shed 1 base and J shed 8 bases, with 13 bases lying between them. CDR3 sequence (DNA): TGTGCCACCAGTGATTTAAATCCGGGCTTAACCCAGTACTTC. Translated, it gives CATSDLNPGLTQYF.

The rearrangement links TRBV5-1 to TRBJ2-5, with a tentative D call TRBD1 (6 bases). Between the trimmed V and J ends, which lost 1 base and 2 bases, there was a span of 9 bases. The CDR3 has 14 residues. Per germline, CDR1 SGHRS and CDR2 YFSETQ. In DNA, the CDR3 is TGCGCCAGCAGCTTGAACAGGGAACAAGAGACCCAGTACTTC. This encodes CASSLNREQETQYF. Full variable domain (outside the CDR3, taken from reference TRBV5-1 and TRBJ2-5): KAGVTQTPRYLIKTRGQQVTLSCSPISGHRSVSWYQQTPGQGLQFLFEYFSETQRNKGNFPGRFSGRQFSNSRSEMNVSTLELGDSALYLCASSLNREQETQYFGPGTRLLVL.

The rearrangement uses TRBV30 and TRBJ1-5; D not certain. V lost 2 bases to trimming and J lost 6 bases, with 11 bases between them. Germline values: CDR1 GTSNPN, CDR2 SVGIG (reference sequence). This CDR3 is 13 amino acids long. CDR3 DNA: TGTGCCTGGAGTCGTACGGGCGGTCAGCCCCAGCATTTT. Residues: CAWSRTGGQPQHF. Full variable domain (rest looked up from reference TRBV30 and TRBJ1-5): SQTIHQWPATLVQPVGSPLSLECTVEGTSNPNLYWYRQAAGRGLQLLFYSVGIGQISSEVPQNLSASRPQDRQFILSSKKLLLSDSGFYLCAWSRTGGQPQHFGDGTRLSIL.

The rearrangement uses TRBV7-2 and TRBJ2-3; D call uncertain. This CDR3 contains 14 residues. V shed 1 base and J shed 6 bases, with 11 bases lying between them. Germline values: CDR1 SGHTA, CDR2 FQGNSA. CDR3 sequence reads: CASSLGTNRDTQYF. The CDR3 region has the DNA TGTGCCAGCAGCTTAGGGACCAATAGGGATACGCAGTATTTT. Full variable domain (rest looked up from reference TRBV7-2 and TRBJ2-3): GAGVSQSPSNKVTEKGKDVELRCDPISGHTALYWYRQSLGQGLEFLIYFQGNSAPDKSGLPSDRFSAERTGGSVSTLTIQRTQQEDSAVYLCASSLGTNRDTQYFGPGTRLTVL.

This clone appeared a single time. V usage is TRBV7-9 and J usage is TRBJ2-6, with D perhaps assigned TRBD1 or TRBD2 (5 bases each). Deletions cut 3 bases from V and 0 bases from J, with 12 bases between. CDR1 and CDR2 (germline): SEHNR, FQNEAQ (reference sequence). The CDR3 is 17 residues long. The CDR3 sequence: CASSFPLGGSGANVLTF. The CDR3, as DNA: TGTGCCAGCAGCTTCCCTCTTGGGGGCTCTGGGGCCAACGTCCTGACTTTC.

The V and J genes are TRBV7-9 and TRBJ1-5; tentatively, D is TRBD1 (6 bases). This CDR3 is 16 amino acids long. The V end was cut by 1 base, the J end by 4 bases, with 14 bases between. CDR1 and CDR2 (germline): SEHNR, FQNEAQ (reference sequence). The CDR3 protein is CASSLGRGARNQPQHF. The CDR3 DNA reads as TGTGCCAGCAGCTTAGGTCGGGGGGCGAGAAATCAGCCCCAGCATTTT.

The chain joins TRBV10-3 to TRBJ2-3, with 8 nucleotides matching TRBD1. The CDR3 is made up of 20 amino acids. The V segment lost 4 bases and the J segment 2 bases; nucleotides outside the gene matches: 20. CDR1 is ENHRY and CDR2 is SYGVKD in the germline V gene. The CDR3 DNA reads TGTGCCATCAGTGCCAGCTATCAGGGGGGACAGGCGAACTTCACAGATACGCAGTATTTT. Translating gives CAISASYQGGQANFTDTQYF.

The chain joins TRBV18 to TRBJ1-1; D is unclear. CDR1 is KGHSH and CDR2 is LQKENI in the germline V gene. V lost 3 bases to trimming and J lost 1 base, with 15 bases between them. This CDR3 has 16 residues. CDR3 sequence reads: CASSPGELPKNTEAFF. In nucleotides, the CDR3 is TGTGCCAGCTCACCCGGGGAACTCCCCAAGAACACTGAAGCTTTCTTT. Variable domain in full (rest from reference TRBV18 and TRBJ1-1): NAGVMQNPRHLVRRRGQEARLRCSPMKGHSHVYWYRQLPEEGLKFMVYLQKENIIDESGMPKERFSAEFPKEGPSILRIQQVVRGDSAAYFCASSPGELPKNTEAFFGQGTRLTVV.

V and J are TRBV4-3 and TRBJ2-1; D uncertain. CDR1 LGHNA and CDR2 YSLEER come from the germline V gene. Trimming took off 8 bases at V and 1 base at J, with 15 bases between the two ends. The CDR3 spans 15 residues. The CDR3 reads CASSPILGSYNEQFF. The CDR3 DNA reads TGCGCCAGCTCGCCAATCCTCGGTTCCTACAATGAGCAGTTCTTC.

This sequence joins TRBV14 and TRBJ1-6; D possibly corresponds to TRBD1 (5 bases). With 4 bases removed from V and 0 bases from J, the gap between germline ends came to 10 bases. The CDR3 totals 16 residues. CDR1 is SGHDN, CDR2 FVKESK, per germline. The CDR3 is CASSLTGRSYNSPLHF. The CDR3 coding sequence is TGTGCCAGCAGCCTCACAGGTCGCTCCTATAATTCACCCCTCCACTTT.

This clone was counted a single time. The CDR3 DNA is TGTGCCAGCAGCTCCGGGACAGGGGGAGAGACCCAGTACTTC. This gives the protein CASSSGTGGETQYF. V gene TRBV7-6 combines with J gene TRBJ2-5; the match to TRBD1 covers 11 bases. Trimming removed 4 bases from V and 4 bases from J; junction bases left unmatched: 2. The CDR3 runs to 14 residues. Germline CDR1 is SGHVS and CDR2 is FNYEAQ.

This chain links TRBV19 with TRBJ1-1, with D possibly TRBD1 on 6 matching bases. CDR3 length equals 14 residues. V shed 5 bases and J shed 0 bases, with 10 bases lying between them. CDR1 is LNHDA and CDR2 is SQIVND in the germline V gene (reference sequence). The CDR3 is CASSSRTVNTEAFF. DNA for the CDR3: TGTGCCAGTAGTTCTCGGACAGTGAACACTGAAGCTTTCTTT.

This sequence joins TRBV19 and TRBJ2-1; TRBD2 matches at 10 bases. V was clipped by 1 base and J by 2 bases; unmatched bases: 2. CDR1 LNHDA and CDR2 SQIVND come from the germline V gene (reference sequence). This CDR3 has 16 residues. This CDR3 is CASSIAGTSAYNEQFF. In DNA, the CDR3 is TGTGCCAGTAGTATAGCCGGGACTAGCGCCTACAATGAGCAGTTCTTC.

The gene calls are TRBV6-5 and TRBJ2-5; D might be TRBD2 (6 bases). CDR3 length equals 14 residues. The germline V gene encodes CDR1 MNHEY and CDR2 SVGAGI. V lost 6 bases, J lost 3 bases, and 14 bases lay in between. CDR3 in amino acids: CASRPQRVKETQYF. DNA for the CDR3: TGTGCCAGCAGGCCTCAGCGGGTTAAAGAGACCCAGTACTTC.

In this sample, this clone turned up a few times. V is TRBV7-9 and J is TRBJ1-5; 11 bases line up with TRBD1. Germline CDR1 reads SEHNR; CDR2 reads FQNEAQ (reference sequence). V was clipped by 4 bases and J by 4 bases; unmatched bases: 6. The CDR3 consists of 16 residues. CDR3 coding DNA: TGTGCCAGCAGCTCCGGACAGGGGGCCTATAATCAGCCCCAGCATTTT. Protein sequence: CASSSGQGAYNQPQHF.

CDR3 DNA: TGCGCCAGCAGCTTGGAGGCAGGGGGATACGAGCAGTACTTC. Translating gives CASSLEAGGYEQYF. The chain uses TRBV5-1 and TRBJ2-7; TRBD1 matches at 7 bases. From germline, CDR1 is SGHRS and CDR2 YFSETQ. The CDR3 runs to 14 residues. V was pared by 0 bases and J by 4 bases, with 4 bases of the junction left unmatched.

The chain is built from TRBV7-9 and TRBJ1-4, with 7 bases aligning to TRBD1. The CDR3 is made up of 16 amino acids. V dropped 1 base and J dropped 0; count of bases not matched to a gene: 2. Germline V lookup: CDR1 SEHNR, CDR2 FQNEAQ (reference sequence). CDR3 in amino acids: CASSLGDSATNEKLFF. In DNA form, the CDR3 reads TGTGCCAGCAGCTTAGGGGACAGTGCAACTAATGAAAAACTGTTTTTT. Complete variable domain (other parts from reference TRBV7-9 and TRBJ1-4): DTGVSQNPRHKITKRGQNVTFRCDPISEHNRLYWYRQTLGQGPEFLTYFQNEAQLEKSRLLSDRFSAERPKGSFSTLEIQRTEQGDSAMYLCASSLGDSATNEKLFFGSGTQLSVL.

The chain has TRBV21-1 and TRBJ2-1. TRBV21-1 is listed as a pseudogene. This CDR3 contains 16 residues. The CDR3 loop is CASSKAEQPGYNEQFF. In DNA form, the CDR3 reads TGTGCCAGCAGCAAAGCGGAACAGCCGGGCTACAATGAGCAGTTCTTC.

The chain couples TRBV9 to TRBJ1-3; TRBD1 matches 7 bases. The CDR3 is 14 residues long. V was pared by 3 bases and J by 7 bases, with 7 bases of the junction left unmatched. Germline values: CDR1 SGDLS, CDR2 YYNGEE. DNA for the CDR3: TGTGCCAGCAGCGCGACAGGGTTAAGGAACACCATATATTTT. Translating it yields CASSATGLRNTIYF. Full variable domain (outside the CDR3, taken from reference TRBV9 and TRBJ1-3): DSGVTQTPKHLITATGQRVTLRCSPRSGDLSVYWYQQSLDQGLQFLIQYYNGEERAKGNILERFSAQQFPDLHSELNLSSLELGDSALYFCASSATGLRNTIYFGEGSWLTVV.

The rearrangement uses TRBV5-6 and TRBJ1-6; TRBD1 agrees at 7 bases. This CDR3 is 15 amino acids long. The V and J ends lost 0 bases and 5 bases, in that order; junction bases with no gene match: 2. Germline V CDR1 and CDR2: SGHDT, YYEEEE. The CDR3 protein is CASSLGQGDNSPLHF. The CDR3, as DNA: TGTGCCAGCAGCTTGGGACAGGGAGATAATTCACCCCTCCACTTT. Complete variable domain (other parts from reference TRBV5-6 and TRBJ1-6): DAGVTQSPTHLIKTRGQQVTLRCSPKSGHDTVSWYQQALGQGPQFIFQYYEEEERQRGNFPDRFSGHQFPNYSSELNVNALLLGDSALYLCASSLGQGDNSPLHFGNGTRLTVT.